These 29 T cell receptor beta chains were all obtained from the same sample, sequenced in a study of T cell responses to AZD1222 COVID-19 vaccine. Sequencing was performed with immunoSEQ multiplex PCR; in TCRdb, only in-frame clones are kept and a portion is missing. Here the sample spans about 120,000 clones, around 90% being singletons. The source material was peripheral blood, sampled on day 0 of AZD1222 vaccination. The source of these receptors is an adult in good health.

The chain combines TRBV10-1 with TRBJ2-1; 7 bases line up with TRBD2. The CDR3 spans 14 residues. Trimming removed 3 bases from V and 7 bases from J; junction bases left unmatched: 6. CDR1 is WNHNN, CDR2 SYGVQD, per germline (reference sequence). For the CDR3, the DNA is TGCGCCAGCAGTGAAGTAGCGGGTAGGAATGAGCAGTTCTTC. Protein sequence: CASSEVAGRNEQFF.

The rearrangement links TRBV6-5 to TRBJ2-1, with D maybe TRBD2 (6 bases). CDR3 length: 16 amino acids. Deletions cut 3 bases from V and 7 bases from J, with 19 bases between. Germline CDR1 is MNHEY and CDR2 is SVGAGI. The CDR3 protein is CASSYLVGGEENEQFF. In nucleotides, the CDR3 is TGTGCCAGCAGTTATCTCGTGGGAGGAGAGGAAAATGAGCAGTTCTTC.

The V call is TRBV5-8, the J call TRBJ1-2, with a weak D call TRBD1 (6 bases). V was clipped by 6 bases and J by 0 bases, with 12 bases between them. CDR1 and CDR2 from the germline V gene are SGHTS and YDEGEE. CDR3 length equals 14 residues. The CDR3 region is CASTPGGPNYGYTF. In nucleotides, the CDR3 is TGTGCCAGCACCCCGGGGGGGCCTAACTATGGCTACACCTTC.

The chain carries TRBV10-2 and TRBJ1-6; maybe TRBD1 (6 bases). CDR3 length equals 15 residues. V lost 2 bases, J lost 7 bases, and 12 bases lay in between. Germline-derived CDR1 and CDR2 are WSHSY and SAAADI. CDR3 coding DNA: TGCGCCAGCAGTGAGGAGGGGACAAGCAATTCACCCCTCCACTTT. It codes for CASSEEGTSNSPLHF.

The V gene is TRBV5-1, the J gene TRBJ1-4, with TRBD1 identical over 7 bases. The length of the CDR3 is 16 residues. In germline, CDR1 is SGHRS, CDR2 YFSETQ. J was trimmed by 2 bases and V by 5 bases; bases with no gene match: 9. The CDR3 region has the DNA TGCGCCAGCAGGACAGGGTCGGGCATCACTAATGAAAAACTGTTTTTT. Amino acids: CASRTGSGITNEKLFF. Together with reference TRBV5-1 and TRBJ1-4, the CDR3 gives the full variable domain: KAGVTQTPRYLIKTRGQQVTLSCSPISGHRSVSWYQQTPGQGLQFLFEYFSETQRNKGNFPGRFSGRQFSNSRSEMNVSTLELGDSALYLCASRTGSGITNEKLFFGSGTQLSVL.

This clone was seen a few times. The chain employs TRBV7-8 and TRBJ1-1; unclear D gene. Trimming shortened V by 1 base and J by 1 base, and 13 bases separated the two germline ends. Germline loops: CDR1 SGHVS, CDR2 FQNEAQ. The CDR3 consists of 16 residues. The CDR3 DNA is TGTGCCAGCAGCTTAGATCCGGGTCGGGGGAACACTGAAGCTTTCTTT. Translated: CASSLDPGRGNTEAFF.

The chain has TRBV27 and TRBJ2-2; D gene unclear. Trimming took 1 base from V and 1 from J, leaving 4 bases between them. Germline V gene sequence: CDR1 MNHEY, CDR2 SMNVEV (reference sequence). CDR3 length: 14 amino acids. CDR3 amino acids: CASSLLGNTGELFF. The CDR3 DNA reads as TGTGCCAGCAGTTTATTAGGGAACACCGGGGAGCTGTTTTTT.

The V and J genes are TRBV5-1 and TRBJ2-5, with TRBD2 identical over 10 bases. V lost 4 bases to trimming and J lost 4 bases; unmatched junction nucleotides: 7. CDR1 and CDR2 (germline): SGHRS, YFSETQ. CDR3 length: 15 residues. CDR3 DNA sequence: TGCGCCAGCAGCAATAGCGGGGGGCGTGGAGAGACCCAGTACTTC. Translating gives CASSNSGGRGETQYF.

This sequence joins TRBV6-5 and TRBJ1-1; D uncertain. CDR3 length: 13 residues. CDR1 is MNHEY and CDR2 is SVGAGI in the germline V gene. V was trimmed by 7 bases and J by 11 bases, leaving 20 bases between them. Here the CDR3 DNA reads TGTGCCAGCACTCTACTCGGTCAAGGAAGCGCTTTCTTT. Translating gives CASTLLGQGSAFF.

J is TRBJ2-5 and V is TRBV27, with D perhaps matching TRBD2 (6 bases). CDR1 is MNHEY and CDR2 is SMNVEV in the germline V gene (reference sequence). The CDR3 is 16 residues long. Between the trimmed V and J ends, which lost 1 base and 6 bases, there was a span of 18 bases. CDR3 region: CASSLLGGSGSQTQYF. The CDR3 DNA reads TGTGCCAGCAGTTTATTAGGAGGGTCGGGGTCACAGACCCAGTACTTC.

The gene calls are TRBV2 and TRBJ1-1; unclear D gene. Trimming left V 10 bases short and J 1 base short, with 13 bases between. CDR1 and CDR2 (germline): SNHLY, FYNNEI. CDR3 length equals 13 residues. The chain's CDR3 is CATGPEGNTEAFF. In nucleotides, the CDR3 is TGTGCCACCGGCCCGGAGGGGAACACTGAAGCTTTCTTT. Using reference TRBV2 and TRBJ1-1 for the parts outside the CDR3, the full variable domain is EPEVTQTPSHQVTQMGQEVILRCVPISNHLYFYWYRQILGQKVEFLVSFYNNEISEKSEIFDDQFSVERPDGSNFTLKIRSTKLEDSAMYFCATGPEGNTEAFFGQGTRLTVV.

This chain uses TRBV18 with TRBJ1-1, with 10 bases fitting TRBD1. Germline-derived CDR1 and CDR2 are KGHSH and LQKENI. The CDR3 length is 14 residues. Germline trimming cut 3 bases from V and 6 bases from J; bases unmatched to any gene: 4. The chain's CDR3 is CASSPGQGVSEAFF. The CDR3 DNA reads TGTGCCAGCTCACCCGGACAGGGGGTCTCTGAAGCTTTCTTT.

The chain combines TRBV15 with TRBJ2-1, with a possible D match to TRBD1 (6 bases). This CDR3 spans 15 amino acids. Per germline, CDR1 LNHNV and CDR2 YYDKDF (reference sequence). V lost 0 bases to trimming and J lost 0 bases, with 6 bases between them. The CDR3 nucleotides are TGTGCCACCAGCAGAGACAGGGGCTCCTACAATGAGCAGTTCTTC. As protein: CATSRDRGSYNEQFF.

This clone was counted a single time. The chain's CDR3 is CASSLGGHNSNQPQHF. Written as DNA, the CDR3 is TGCGCCAGCAGCTTGGGAGGACACAATAGCAATCAGCCCCAGCATTTT. This chain joins TRBV5-1 and TRBJ1-5; tentative D call: TRBD1 (5 bases). V gave up 0 bases and J gave up 0 bases, with 10 bases separating them. Germline CDR1 is SGHRS and CDR2 is YFSETQ. The CDR3 is 16 amino acids.

CDR3 nucleotide sequence: TGTGCCAGCAGCCCAAGGACAGGGGGCTACGAGCAGTACTTC. Amino acid sequence: CASSPRTGGYEQYF. The V call is TRBV7-8, the J call TRBJ2-7; 10 nucleotides align to TRBD1. The J segment lost 3 bases and the V segment lost 5 bases, leaving 4 bases of the junction unmatched. The germline CDR1 and CDR2 sequences are SGHVS and FQNEAQ. The CDR3 covers 14 residues.

The chain carries TRBV7-8 and TRBJ2-2; 10 nucleotides agree with TRBD2. CDR1 and CDR2 (germline): SGHVS, FQNEAQ. V gave up 6 bases and J gave up 2 bases; unmatched junction bases: 9. The CDR3 contains 17 residues. This CDR3 is CASSYIAGGVNTGELFF. The CDR3 DNA is TGTGCCAGCAGTTATATAGCGGGGGGAGTTAACACCGGGGAGCTGTTTTTT.

J is TRBJ1-1 and V is TRBV15; tentative D call: TRBD1 (5 bases). V was pared by 5 bases and J by 5 bases, with 15 bases between. Germline lookup yields CDR1 LNHNV and CDR2 YYDKDF (reference sequence). CDR3 length: 14 residues. DNA of the CDR3: TGTGCCACCAGCGTAGAGACAGTTTTGACTGAAGCTTTCTTT. This codes for CATSVETVLTEAFF.

V is TRBV6-2 or TRBV6-3 and J is TRBJ1-2; the match to TRBD1 covers 8 bases. The CDR3 consists of 13 residues. Germline V lookup: CDR1 MNHEY, CDR2 SVGEGT. V trimming: 6 bases; J trimming: 4 bases; junction bases outside the gene matches: 4. CDR3 sequence reads: CASSQGARYGYTF. CDR3 nucleotides: TGTGCCAGCAGCCAGGGGGCGCGCTATGGCTACACCTTC.

The rearrangement links TRBV19 to TRBJ2-2; a weak D match, TRBD2 (6 bases). Germline lookup yields CDR1 LNHDA and CDR2 SQIVND (reference sequence). V lost 10 bases, J lost 2 bases, and 14 bases lay in between. CDR3 size: 14 residues. The DNA for the CDR3 is TGTGCCACCTCGGGCGGGATCAACACCGGGGAGCTGTTTTTT. Encoded protein: CATSGGINTGELFF. Supplemented by reference TRBV19 and TRBJ2-2, the full variable domain reads DGGITQSPKYLFRKEGQNVTLSCEQNLNHDAMYWYRQDPGQGLRLIYYSQIVNDFQKGDIAEGYSVSREKKESFPLTVTSAQKNPTAFYLCATSGGINTGELFFGEGSRLTVL.

CDR3 sequence (DNA): TGTGCCAGCAGCTTGGATCCATCCTATAATTCACCCCTCCACTTT. Its translation: CASSLDPSYNSPLHF. The V gene is TRBV5-5, the J gene TRBJ1-6; no clear D. Germline V gives CDR1 SGHKS, CDR2 YYEKEE (reference sequence). V was clipped by 0 bases and J by 1 base, with 5 bases between them. The CDR3 covers 15 residues.

The V gene is TRBV19, the J gene TRBJ1-1; D call uncertain. The germline gives CDR1 LNHDA, CDR2 SQIVND (reference sequence). The CDR3 length is 13 residues. The V end was cut by 3 bases, the J end by 1 base, with 6 bases between. CDR3 protein: CASSIMANTEAFF. The CDR3, as DNA: TGTGCCAGTAGTATTATGGCGAACACTGAAGCTTTCTTT.

This clone was counted a single time. This sequence joins TRBV12-3 or TRBV12-4 and TRBJ1-1; D remains ambiguous. The CDR3 contains 13 residues. V was cut by 6 bases and J by 5 bases, with 13 bases left in between. The CDR3 DNA reads TGTGCCAGCAGGGGTAGGGCGCGGACTGAAGCTTTCTTT. This encodes CASRGRARTEAFF.

The chain couples TRBV7-3 to TRBJ1-1; TRBD1 might be the D (5 bases). CDR1 is SGHTA and CDR2 is FQGTGA in the germline V gene. V was shortened by 5 bases and J by 3 bases, with 10 bases between the two germline ends. The CDR3 loop spans 13 amino acids. CDR3 nucleotide sequence: TGTGCCAGCAGCACGCAAGGGGACACTGAAGCTTTCTTT. This translates into CASSTQGDTEAFF.

This chain links TRBV7-9 with TRBJ1-6, with D maybe TRBD1 (6 bases). Germline V gene lookup returns CDR1 SEHNR and CDR2 FQNEAQ (reference sequence). Trimming cost V 1 base and J 8 bases, with 12 bases left between them. The CDR3 consists of 15 residues. The CDR3: CASSLVRGTDSPLHF. The CDR3 DNA sequence: TGTGCCAGCAGCTTAGTAAGGGGGACTGATTCACCCCTCCACTTT.

This chain connects TRBV18 to TRBJ2-3, with D perhaps matching TRBD2 (5 bases). Trimming left V 0 bases short and J 6 bases short, with 16 bases between. Germline-derived CDR1 and CDR2 are KGHSH and LQKENI. This CDR3 comprises 16 residues. The CDR3 sequence is CASSPPSGFGPDTQYF. CDR3 in DNA: TGTGCCAGCTCACCACCGTCGGGGTTTGGGCCTGATACGCAGTATTTT.

The V call is TRBV28, the J call TRBJ1-1; D ambiguous. The germline V gene encodes CDR1 MDHEN and CDR2 SYDVKM. The ends were cut back, 4 bases at V and 3 bases at J, with 9 bases in the middle. The CDR3 has 13 amino acids. CDR3 in DNA: TGTGCCAGCAGTTCGCAAGGGTACACTGAAGCTTTCTTT. This encodes CASSSQGYTEAFF.

CDR3: CASSEWGLAWPHEQFF. DNA for the CDR3: TGTGCCAGCAGTGAATGGGGACTAGCGTGGCCGCATGAGCAGTTCTTC. The rearrangement links TRBV6-1 to TRBJ2-1; 10 nucleotides align to TRBD2. V dropped 2 bases and J dropped 8; count of bases not matched to a gene: 9. The CDR3 loop spans 16 amino acids. Germline loops: CDR1 MNHNS, CDR2 SASEGT.

This chain connects TRBV27 to TRBJ1-2; D is unresolved. V was trimmed by 3 bases and J by 7 bases, leaving 15 bases between them. Germline V gene data show CDR1 as MNHEY and CDR2 as SMNVEV (reference sequence). The CDR3 has 14 residues. CDR3 in amino acids: CASSFSGLDGGYTF. CDR3 nucleotide sequence: TGTGCCAGCAGTTTTTCGGGGTTAGATGGTGGCTACACCTTC.

The chain has TRBV6-4 and TRBJ2-1, with a tentative D call TRBD1 (6 bases). Germline V gene sequence: CDR1 MRHNA, CDR2 SNTAGT. This CDR3 has 15 residues. V lost 6 bases to trimming and J lost 5 bases, with 17 bases between them. For the CDR3, the DNA is TGTGCCAGCAGCCTAAACCCTGGACAGAACAATGAGCAGTTCTTC. Protein: CASSLNPGQNNEQFF.